What follows describes a single T cell receptor beta chain. Its specificity is unknown. Second-dose timings of about 4 or about 12 weeks were pooled. This entry comes from a study of T cell responses to AZD1222 COVID-19 vaccine. Study-level findings and limits: Regions 160-218 and 743-854 dominated among vaccine-associated CD4 TCRs spanning spike.

The CDR3 covers 11 residues. The V gene lost 3 bases and the J gene lost 4 bases, with 5 bases spanning the gap. Looked up from germline, CDR1 is SGHKS and CDR2 is YYEKEE (reference sequence). Produced via immunoSEQ multiplex PCR; TCRdb's table is partial and in-frame only. Here the sample spans some 130,000 clones, around 90% being singletons. The sample was peripheral blood, taken 28 days after the second AZD1222 dose. This chain links TRBV5-5 with TRBJ2-7; D gene uncertain. This sequence was found in an adult who received the AZD1222 COVID-19 vaccine. The DNA of the CDR3 is TGTGCCAGCAGCTCAAGGTACGAGCAGTACTTC. Amino acids: CASSSRYEQYF.